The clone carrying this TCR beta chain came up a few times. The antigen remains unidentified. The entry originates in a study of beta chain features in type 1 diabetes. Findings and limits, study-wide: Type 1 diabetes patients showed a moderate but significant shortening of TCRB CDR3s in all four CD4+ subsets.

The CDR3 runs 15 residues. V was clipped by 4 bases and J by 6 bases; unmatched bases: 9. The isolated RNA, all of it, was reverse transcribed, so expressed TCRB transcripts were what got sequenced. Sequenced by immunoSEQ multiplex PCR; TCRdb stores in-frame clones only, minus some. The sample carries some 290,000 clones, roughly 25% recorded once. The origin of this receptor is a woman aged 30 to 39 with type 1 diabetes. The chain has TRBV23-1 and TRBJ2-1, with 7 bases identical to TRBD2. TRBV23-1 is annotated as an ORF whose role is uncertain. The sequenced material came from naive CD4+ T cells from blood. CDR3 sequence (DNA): TGCGCCAGCAGTCGCGAACTAGCGTCGTCCAATGAGCAGTTCTTC. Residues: CASSRELASSNEQFF.